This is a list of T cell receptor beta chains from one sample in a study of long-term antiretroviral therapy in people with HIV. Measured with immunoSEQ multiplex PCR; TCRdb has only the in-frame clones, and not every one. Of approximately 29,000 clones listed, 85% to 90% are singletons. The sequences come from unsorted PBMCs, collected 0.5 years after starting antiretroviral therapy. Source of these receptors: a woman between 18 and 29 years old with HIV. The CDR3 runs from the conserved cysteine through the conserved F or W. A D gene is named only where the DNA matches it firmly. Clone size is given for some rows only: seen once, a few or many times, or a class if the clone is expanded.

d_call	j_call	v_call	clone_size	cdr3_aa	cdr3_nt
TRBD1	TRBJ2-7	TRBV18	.	CASSPNIDRDRSGEQYF	TGTGCCAGCTCACCAAATATTGACAGGGATCGATCGGGAGAGCAGTACTTC
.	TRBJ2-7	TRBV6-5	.	CASDQGTYEQYF	TGTGCCAGTGACCAGGGTACCTACGAGCAGTACTTC
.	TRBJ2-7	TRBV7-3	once	CASSLPPGGIPGDYEQYF	TGTGCCAGCAGCTTACCCCCGGGGGGCATCCCCGGCGACTACGAGCAGTACTTC
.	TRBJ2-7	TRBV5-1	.	CASSLAPGAAYEQYF	TGCGCCAGCAGCTTGGCGCCAGGGGCGGCATACGAGCAGTACTTC
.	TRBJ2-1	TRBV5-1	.	CASSLVRLGDEQFF	TGCGCCAGCAGCTTGGTACGCCTGGGCGATGAGCAGTTCTTC
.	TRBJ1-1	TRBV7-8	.	CARTRGRDTEAFF	TGTGCCAGAACACGGGGAAGGGACACTGAAGCTTTCTTT
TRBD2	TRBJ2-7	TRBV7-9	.	CASLRLAGDREQYF	TGTGCCAGCCTTCGTCTAGCGGGAGACCGCGAGCAGTACTTC
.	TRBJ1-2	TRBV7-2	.	CASSLGGGGHRNYGYTF	TGTGCCAGCAGCTTAGGGGGAGGGGGACATAGGAACTATGGCTACACCTTC
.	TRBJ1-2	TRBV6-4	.	CASSDVGRGYGYIF	TGTGCCAGCAGTGACGTGGGGCGAGGCTATGGCTACATCTTC
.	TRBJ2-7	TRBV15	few	CATSREGFAYEQYF	TGTGCCACCAGCAGAGAAGGGTTCGCCTACGAGCAGTACTTC
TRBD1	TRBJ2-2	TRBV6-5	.	CASRPDRRNTGELFF	TGTGCCAGCAGACCGGACAGGCGTAACACCGGGGAGCTGTTTTTT
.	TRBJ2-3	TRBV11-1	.	CASSLIRITGTQYF	TGTGCCAGCAGTTTAATCAGGATAACAGGTACGCAGTATTTT
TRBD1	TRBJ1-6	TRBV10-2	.	CASSSDRGGSPLHF	TGCGCCAGCAGTTCCGACAGGGGAGGATCACCCCTCCACTTT
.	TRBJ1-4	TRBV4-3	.	CASSQDNGITNEKLFF	TGCGCCAGCAGCCAAGATAATGGTATAACTAATGAAAAACTGTTTTTT
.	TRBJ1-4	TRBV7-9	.	CASSLLPGLSEKLFF	TGTGCCAGCAGCTTATTGCCAGGGTTAAGTGAAAAACTGTTTTTT
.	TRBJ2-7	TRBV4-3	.	CASSQESRSSYEQYF	TGCGCCAGCAGCCAAGAATCCAGAAGCTCCTACGAGCAGTACTTC
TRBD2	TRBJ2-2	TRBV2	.	CASKGTSGRAATGELFF	TGTGCCAGCAAAGGGACTAGCGGGAGGGCCGCCACCGGGGAGCTGTTTTTT
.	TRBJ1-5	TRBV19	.	CASSIRGSNQPQHF	TGTGCCAGTAGTATAAGGGGTAGCAATCAGCCCCAGCATTTT
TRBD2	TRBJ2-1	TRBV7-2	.	CASSGKPGTSGRNEQFF	TGTGCCAGCAGCGGAAAACCCGGGACTAGCGGGAGAAATGAGCAGTTCTTC
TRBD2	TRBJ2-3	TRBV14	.	CASSPYLGLAPDTQYF	TGTGCCAGCAGCCCCTATCTGGGACTAGCTCCAGATACGCAGTATTTT
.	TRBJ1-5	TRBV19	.	CASRGGRGQPQHF	TGTGCCAGTAGGGGCGGGAGGGGTCAGCCCCAGCATTTT
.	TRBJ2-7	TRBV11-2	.	CASSLVLAGWEQYF	TGTGCCAGCAGCTTAGTACTAGCCGGCTGGGAGCAGTACTTC
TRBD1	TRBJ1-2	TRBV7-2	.	CASSPYGTGLIGYTF	TGTGCCAGCAGCCCTTATGGGACAGGGTTAATAGGCTACACCTTC
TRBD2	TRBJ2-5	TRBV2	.	CASGAGEPPETQYF	TGTGCCAGCGGAGCGGGAGAGCCTCCAGAGACCCAGTACTTC
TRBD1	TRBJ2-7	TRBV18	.	CASSTTGVHEQYF	TGTGCCAGCTCTACAACAGGGGTCCACGAGCAGTACTTC
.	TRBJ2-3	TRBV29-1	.	CSGRAPTDTQYF	TGCAGCGGTCGGGCTCCGACAGATACGCAGTATTTT